The T cell receptor (beta chain) described here comes from a study of control samples from healthy donors and cancer patients. The count of this clone is one. Some clones are missing from TCRdb's copy, which holds only in-frame ones; the method was immunoSEQ multiplex PCR. The data contain approximately 170,000 clones, around nine tenths of them singletons. The CDR3 covers 13 residues. Germline V lookup: CDR1 LNHNV, CDR2 YYDKDF (reference sequence). Deletions cut 0 bases from V and 5 bases from J, with 5 bases between. The rearrangement links TRBV15 to TRBJ1-5, with D uncertain. This sequence was found in a man aged 25-45 years in good health. Material for sequencing was blood. The CDR3 nucleotides are TGTGCCACCAGCAGAGATTTTGATCAGCCCCAGCATTTT. Translating it yields CATSRDFDQPQHF.